Following are 27 T cell receptor beta chains from one sample sequenced in a study of stem cell transplantation in POMP-related autoinflammatory disease. The assay was immunoSEQ multiplex PCR, and TCRdb's table has in-frame clones only and misses some. The data contain 20,000 to 30,000 clones, more than 75% of them seen just once; the ten biggest clones take up around 2.5%. The specimen was CD4+ T cells from PBMCs, collected before stem cell transplantation. The receptors come from a human donor with POMP-related autoinflammation and immune dysregulation (PRAID).

The chain has TRBV28 and TRBJ2-4; 9 bases match TRBD1. Germline V gene lookup returns CDR1 MDHEN and CDR2 SYDVKM. Trimming removed 6 bases from V and 0 bases from J; junction bases left unmatched: 3. This CDR3 contains 15 residues. The CDR3: CASSLQGAAKNIQYF. The CDR3, as DNA: TGTGCCAGCAGCCTACAGGGGGCAGCCAAAAACATTCAGTACTTC.

The V call is TRBV7-2, the J call TRBJ2-5, with 10 bases that match TRBD2. The CDR3 has 15 amino acids. CDR1 SGHTA and CDR2 FQGNSA come from the germline V gene. Trimming cost V 2 bases and J 5 bases; bases outside gene matches: 5. The CDR3 is CASSLQRGGRETQYF. The DNA for the CDR3 is TGTGCCAGCAGCTTACAGCGGGGGGGCAGGGAGACCCAGTACTTC. Drawing the rest from reference TRBV7-2 and TRBJ2-5, the complete variable domain is GAGVSQSPSNKVTEKGKDVELRCDPISGHTALYWYRQSLGQGLEFLIYFQGNSAPDKSGLPSDRFSAERTGGSVSTLTIQRTQQEDSAVYLCASSLQRGGRETQYFGPGTRLLVL.

The chain carries TRBV7-8 and TRBJ1-2; D possibly corresponds to TRBD1 (5 bases). Trimming removed 5 bases from V and 5 bases from J, with 21 bases in between. The CDR3 length is 16 residues. Per germline, CDR1 SGHVS and CDR2 FQNEAQ. The CDR3 loop reads CASSPGTPWEGYGYTF. In nucleotides, the CDR3 is TGTGCCAGCAGCCCCGGGACCCCATGGGAGGGGTATGGCTACACCTTC. Using reference TRBV7-8 and TRBJ1-2 for the parts outside the CDR3, the full variable domain is GAGVSQSPRYKVAKRGQDVALRCDPISGHVSLFWYQQALGQGPEFLTYFQNEAQLDKSGLPSDRFFAERPEGSVSTLKIQRTQQEDSAVYLCASSPGTPWEGYGYTFGSGTRLTVV.

V usage is TRBV28 and J usage is TRBJ1-2; tentatively, D is TRBD1 (6 bases). Germline lookup yields CDR1 MDHEN and CDR2 SYDVKM. Deletions cut 2 bases from V and 7 bases from J, with 14 bases between. This CDR3 is built from 14 residues. DNA for the CDR3: TGTGCCAGCAGTTTAGGCGGGGGCGTCTCTGGCTACACCTTC. Amino acids: CASSLGGGVSGYTF.

The rearrangement links TRBV2 to TRBJ1-5, with TRBD1 matching 7 bases. This CDR3 has 15 amino acids. Germline lookup yields CDR1 SNHLY and CDR2 FYNNEI. Germline trimming cut 5 bases from V and 6 bases from J; bases unmatched to any gene: 10. This CDR3 is CASSILKGARQPQHF. CDR3 sequence (DNA): TGTGCCAGCAGTATACTCAAGGGGGCTCGTCAGCCCCAGCATTTT.

The chain has TRBV10-3 and TRBJ2-3; 9 nucleotides match TRBD2. Germline lookup yields CDR1 ENHRY and CDR2 SYGVKD. This CDR3 is 15 amino acids long. V lost 5 bases and J lost 4; bases outside the gene matches: 7. The CDR3 region has the DNA TGTGCCATCAGTTACGGCGGGAGGGGGGCAGATACGCAGTATTTT. This encodes CAISYGGRGADTQYF.

The rearrangement joins TRBV4-2 to TRBJ2-2; 11 nucleotides match TRBD2. Germline assignment: CDR1 LGHNA and CDR2 YNFKEQ. V trimming: 0 bases; J trimming: 4 bases; junction bases outside the gene matches: 4. This CDR3 contains 17 residues. CDR3 sequence (DNA): TGTGCCAGCAGCCAAGAAGCTAGCGGGAGGAGCACCGGGGAGCTGTTTTTT. Its translation: CASSQEASGRSTGELFF.

J is TRBJ1-2 and V is TRBV10-2, with D possibly TRBD1 on 6 matching bases. Germline assignment: CDR1 WSHSY and CDR2 SAAADI. This CDR3 is 15 amino acids long. The V and J ends lost 7 bases and 0 bases respectively, with 15 bases between them. The CDR3 nucleotides are TGCGCCAGCACCGAGGGGGGCATCGCTAACTATGGCTACACCTTC. Translated, it gives CASTEGGIANYGYTF.

This chain connects TRBV12-5 to TRBJ2-1; D gene ambiguous. In germline, CDR1 is LGHNT, CDR2 FRNRAP. CDR3 size: 15 residues. Trimming stripped 1 base from V and 0 bases from J, with 7 bases between. The CDR3 nucleotides are TGTGCTAGTGGTTTGGATACCAGCTCCTACAATGAGCAGTTCTTC. Its protein product is CASGLDTSSYNEQFF.

CDR3 amino acids: CASSFGTGDNFNEQFF. The CDR3 DNA sequence: TGTGCCAGCAGTTTCGGGACAGGAGACAATTTCAATGAGCAGTTCTTC. The gene calls are TRBV5-6 and TRBJ2-1; 8 bases fit TRBD1. The CDR3 has 16 amino acids. Germline-derived CDR1 and CDR2 are SGHDT and YYEEEE. The V and J ends lost 5 bases and 6 bases, in that order; junction bases with no gene match: 13. The entire variable domain, with the rest obtained from reference TRBV5-6 and TRBJ2-1, is as follows: DAGVTQSPTHLIKTRGQQVTLRCSPKSGHDTVSWYQQALGQGPQFIFQYYEEEERQRGNFPDRFSGHQFPNYSSELNVNALLLGDSALYLCASSFGTGDNFNEQFFGPGTRLTVL.

The V gene is TRBV5-1, the J gene TRBJ2-5; D possibly corresponds to TRBD2 (7 bases). CDR3 length: 16 residues. Trimming stripped 4 bases from V and 5 bases from J, with 21 bases between. Germline lookup yields CDR1 SGHRS and CDR2 YFSETQ. The CDR3 loop is CASSPAGAGLMETQYF. As DNA, the CDR3 is TGCGCCAGCAGCCCCGCGGGGGCGGGACTAATGGAGACCCAGTACTTC.

This clone came up once. The chain joins TRBV6-6 to TRBJ2-3, with a weak D call TRBD2 (5 bases). Between the trimmed V and J ends, which lost 5 bases and 4 bases, there was a span of 19 bases. Germline lookup yields CDR1 MNHNY and CDR2 SVGAGI (reference sequence). The CDR3 runs to 16 residues. Written as DNA, the CDR3 is TGTGCCAGCAGTCCCCAGGCGGTCGCACTAGCAGATACGCAGTATTTT. Translated: CASSPQAVALADTQYF.

The chain uses TRBV11-2 and TRBJ1-1; D unclear. V was cut by 1 base and J by 3 bases, with 9 bases left in between. The CDR3 runs 14 residues. The germline CDR1 and CDR2 sequences are SGHAT and FQNNGV. Here the CDR3 reads CASSLALSDTEAFF. The CDR3 nucleotides read TGTGCCAGCAGCTTAGCTCTCAGCGACACTGAAGCTTTCTTT.

V and J are TRBV6-4 and TRBJ1-2; D may be TRBD1 (5 bases). The CDR3 has 15 amino acids. Germline CDR1 and CDR2: MRHNA and SNTAGT. The V end was cut by 6 bases, the J end by 0 bases, with 14 bases between. The CDR3 coding sequence is TGTGCCAGCAGCGAGGTCGGGGGAACTAACTATGGCTACACCTTC. This translates into CASSEVGGTNYGYTF.

The rearrangement joins TRBV7-2 to TRBJ1-1, with a weak D call TRBD1 (6 bases). Trimming removed 7 bases at V and 3 bases at J, with 15 bases between. The CDR3 loop spans 14 amino acids. CDR1 is SGHTA, CDR2 FQGNSA, per germline. The CDR3 sequence is CASTLGGGHTEAFF. CDR3 sequence (DNA): TGTGCCAGCACTTTAGGGGGAGGGCACACTGAAGCTTTCTTT.

This clone occurred once. The rearrangement links TRBV18 to TRBJ1-1; 8 nucleotides line up with TRBD1. J was trimmed by 3 bases and V by 6 bases; bases with no gene match: 9. This CDR3 region has 15 residues. The V gene's germline CDR1 is KGHSH and CDR2 LQKENI. This CDR3 reads CASSYGTGQDTEAFF. The CDR3 coding sequence is TGTGCCAGCTCTTACGGGACAGGACAAGACACTGAAGCTTTCTTT.

This chain connects TRBV14 to TRBJ1-1; TRBD1 agrees at 10 bases. This CDR3 has 14 amino acids. V shed 6 bases, J shed 5 bases, and the junction held 6 bases outside the gene matches. From germline, CDR1 is SGHDN and CDR2 FVKESK. The CDR3 loop reads CASSSGGQGTEAFF. The CDR3, as DNA: TGTGCCAGCAGTTCGGGGGGACAGGGGACTGAAGCTTTCTTT.

For the CDR3, the DNA is TGTGCCTGGAGATCGGGACTAGCGGGAGTTAATGAGCAGTTCTTC. It is translated as CAWRSGLAGVNEQFF. The chain links TRBV30 to TRBJ2-1; 14 nucleotides align to TRBD2. The length of the CDR3 is 15 residues. V lost 3 bases to trimming and J lost 7 bases; unmatched junction nucleotides: 5. In germline, CDR1 is GTSNPN, CDR2 SVGIG (reference sequence).

This chain joins TRBV30 and TRBJ1-1, with D perhaps matching TRBD1 (5 bases). The CDR3 spans 14 residues. V lost 5 bases, J lost 0 bases, and 13 bases lay in between. CDR1 and CDR2 (germline): GTSNPN, SVGIG (reference sequence). CDR3 DNA sequence: TGTGCCTGGTTAGCCGGACACCTGAACACTGAAGCTTTCTTT. It encodes CAWLAGHLNTEAFF.

This chain uses TRBV29-1 with TRBJ1-1, with 7 bases matching TRBD1. J lost 6 bases, V lost 4 bases, and 8 bases had no gene match. Germline CDR1 reads SQVTM; CDR2 reads ANQGSEA. This CDR3 contains 13 residues. The CDR3 DNA reads TGCAGCGTTGCACGCATACAGGGGTCTGAAGCTTTCTTT. Protein sequence: CSVARIQGSEAFF.

This chain connects TRBV7-8 to TRBJ2-7, with a tentative D call TRBD1 (6 bases). This CDR3 has 15 amino acids. The V and J ends lost 2 bases and 2 bases respectively, with 13 bases between them. Germline CDR1 reads SGHVS; CDR2 reads FQNEAQ. In nucleotides, the CDR3 is TGTGCCAGCAGCTTATCAGTCAGGGGCCCCTACGAGCAGTACTTC. Translating it yields CASSLSVRGPYEQYF. Using reference TRBV7-8 and TRBJ2-7 for the parts outside the CDR3, the full variable domain is GAGVSQSPRYKVAKRGQDVALRCDPISGHVSLFWYQQALGQGPEFLTYFQNEAQLDKSGLPSDRFFAERPEGSVSTLKIQRTQQEDSAVYLCASSLSVRGPYEQYFGPGTRLTVT.

The chain employs TRBV4-1 and TRBJ1-3, with 7 nucleotides matching TRBD1. Germline V gives CDR1 MGHRA, CDR2 YSYEKL. CDR3 length equals 15 residues. J gave up 1 base and V 1 base, and 1 base lay outside the gene matches. The CDR3 sequence: CASSQGGQSGNTIYF. The CDR3 region has the DNA TGCGCCAGCAGCCAAGGGGGACAGTCTGGAAACACCATATATTTT.

The rearrangement joins TRBV7-2 to TRBJ2-1, with 12 bases matching TRBD2. The CDR3 runs 18 residues. The germline CDR1 and CDR2 sequences are SGHTA and FQGNSA. Trimming removed 0 bases from V and 2 bases from J; junction bases left unmatched: 5. The CDR3 here is CASSLALASGRAYNEQFF. CDR3 bases: TGTGCCAGCAGCTTAGCGTTAGCTAGCGGGAGGGCCTACAATGAGCAGTTCTTC. Together with reference TRBV7-2 and TRBJ2-1, the CDR3 gives the full variable domain: GAGVSQSPSNKVTEKGKDVELRCDPISGHTALYWYRQSLGQGLEFLIYFQGNSAPDKSGLPSDRFSAERTGGSVSTLTIQRTQQEDSAVYLCASSLALASGRAYNEQFFGPGTRLTVL.

The CDR3, as DNA: TGTGCCAGCAGCGTAGGGCTAGCGGGGAATCGGGAGCAGTTCTTC. Its translation: CASSVGLAGNREQFF. The chain carries TRBV9 and TRBJ2-1, with 9 bases aligning to TRBD2. The V gene's germline CDR1 is SGDLS and CDR2 YYNGEE. The V gene end was trimmed by 0 bases and the J gene end by 10 bases; junction bases not matched to a gene: 8. The length of the CDR3 is 15 residues.

The V call is TRBV9, the J call TRBJ2-7, with D maybe TRBD2 (6 bases). CDR1 is SGDLS and CDR2 is YYNGEE in the germline V gene. The CDR3 loop spans 12 amino acids. The CDR3 bases are TGTGCGAGTGGGGACGGGGGCTACGAGCAGTACTTC. As protein: CASGDGGYEQYF.

The chain couples TRBV6-5 to TRBJ1-1; D is possibly TRBD1 (6 bases). CDR1 and CDR2 from the germline V gene are MNHEY and SVGAGI. Between the trimmed V and J ends, which lost 5 bases and 1 base, there was a span of 8 bases. CDR3 size: 13 residues. CDR3 protein: CASSETGNTEAFF. DNA of the CDR3: TGTGCCAGCAGTGAGACAGGGAACACTGAAGCTTTCTTT.

The chain is built from TRBV7-9 and TRBJ2-5; 11 bases are a match to TRBD2. The CDR3 is made up of 17 amino acids. The germline gives CDR1 SEHNR, CDR2 FQNEAQ (reference sequence). Trimming cost V 5 bases and J 5 bases; bases outside gene matches: 13. DNA of the CDR3: TGTGCCAGCAGCCCTCGGAGGGGACTAGCGGCCGTGGAGACCCAGTACTTC. The encoded protein is CASSPRRGLAAVETQYF.